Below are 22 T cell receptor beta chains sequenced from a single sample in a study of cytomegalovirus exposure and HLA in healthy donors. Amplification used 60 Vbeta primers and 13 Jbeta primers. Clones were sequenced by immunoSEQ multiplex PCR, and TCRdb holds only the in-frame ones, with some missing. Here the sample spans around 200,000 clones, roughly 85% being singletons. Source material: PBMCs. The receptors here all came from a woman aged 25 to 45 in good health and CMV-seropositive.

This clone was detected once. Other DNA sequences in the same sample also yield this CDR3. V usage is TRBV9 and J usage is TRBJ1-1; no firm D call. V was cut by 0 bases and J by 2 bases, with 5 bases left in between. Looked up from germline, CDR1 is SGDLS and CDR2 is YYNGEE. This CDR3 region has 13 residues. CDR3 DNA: TGTGCCAGCAGCGTAGAGCGTAACACTGAAGCTTTCTTT. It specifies CASSVERNTEAFF.

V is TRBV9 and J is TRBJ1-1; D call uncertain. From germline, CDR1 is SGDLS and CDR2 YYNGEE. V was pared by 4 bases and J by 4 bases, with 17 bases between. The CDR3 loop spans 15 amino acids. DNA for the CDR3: TGTGCCAGCAGCCCCCGTACCCCACGGGGCACTGAAGCTTTCTTT. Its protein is CASSPRTPRGTEAFF.

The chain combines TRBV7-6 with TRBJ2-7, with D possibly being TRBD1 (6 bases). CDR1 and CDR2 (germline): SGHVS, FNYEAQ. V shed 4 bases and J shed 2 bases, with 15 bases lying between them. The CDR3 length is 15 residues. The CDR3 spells CASSSTQGRTYEQYF. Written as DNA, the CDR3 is TGTGCCAGCAGCTCCACACAGGGTAGGACCTACGAGCAGTACTTC. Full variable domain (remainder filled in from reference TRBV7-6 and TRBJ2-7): GAGVSQSPRYKVTKRGQDVALRCDPISGHVSLYWYRQALGQGPEFLTYFNYEAQQDKSGLPNDRFSAERPEGSISTLTIQRTEQRDSAMYRCASSSTQGRTYEQYFGPGTRLTVT.

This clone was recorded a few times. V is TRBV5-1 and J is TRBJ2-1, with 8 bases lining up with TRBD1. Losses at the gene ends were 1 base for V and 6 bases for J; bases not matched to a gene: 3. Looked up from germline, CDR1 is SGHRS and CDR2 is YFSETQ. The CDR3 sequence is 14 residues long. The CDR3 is CASSLFQGANEQFF. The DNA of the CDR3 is TGCGCCAGCAGCTTGTTCCAGGGGGCCAATGAGCAGTTCTTC.

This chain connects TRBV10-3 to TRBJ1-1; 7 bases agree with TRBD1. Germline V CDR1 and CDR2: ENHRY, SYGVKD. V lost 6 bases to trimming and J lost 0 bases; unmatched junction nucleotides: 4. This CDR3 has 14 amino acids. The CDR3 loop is CAIRRDRMNTEAFF. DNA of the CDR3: TGTGCCATCAGAAGGGACAGAATGAACACTGAAGCTTTCTTT.

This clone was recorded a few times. The CDR3 region has the DNA TGTGCCAGCAGTCGCCAGGGGCCCGGGGAGCTGTTTTTT. Translated, it gives CASSRQGPGELFF. The chain has TRBV6-6 and TRBJ2-2, with a weak D call TRBD1 (6 bases). Germline V lookup: CDR1 MNHNY, CDR2 SVGAGI (reference sequence). V lost 5 bases to trimming and J lost 6 bases, with 10 bases between them. This CDR3 spans 13 amino acids.

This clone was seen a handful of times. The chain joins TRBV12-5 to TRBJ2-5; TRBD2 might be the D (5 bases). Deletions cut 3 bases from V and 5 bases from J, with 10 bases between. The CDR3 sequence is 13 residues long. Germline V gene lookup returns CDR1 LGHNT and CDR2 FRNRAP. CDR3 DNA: TGTGCTAGTGGTTTTAACCCGGGGGAGACCCAGTACTTC. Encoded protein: CASGFNPGETQYF.

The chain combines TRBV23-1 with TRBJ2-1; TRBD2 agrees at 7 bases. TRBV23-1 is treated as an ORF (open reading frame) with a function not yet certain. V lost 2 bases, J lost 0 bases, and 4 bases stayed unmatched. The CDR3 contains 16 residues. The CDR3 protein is CASSQRGGSSYNEQFF. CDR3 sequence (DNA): TGCGCCAGCAGTCAAAGGGGCGGGAGCTCCTACAATGAGCAGTTCTTC.

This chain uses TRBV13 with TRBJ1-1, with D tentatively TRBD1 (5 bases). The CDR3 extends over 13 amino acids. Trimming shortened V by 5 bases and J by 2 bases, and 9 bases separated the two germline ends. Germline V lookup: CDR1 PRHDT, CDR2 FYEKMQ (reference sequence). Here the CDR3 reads CASSLRANTEAFF. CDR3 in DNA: TGTGCCAGCAGCCTCAGGGCAAACACTGAAGCTTTCTTT.

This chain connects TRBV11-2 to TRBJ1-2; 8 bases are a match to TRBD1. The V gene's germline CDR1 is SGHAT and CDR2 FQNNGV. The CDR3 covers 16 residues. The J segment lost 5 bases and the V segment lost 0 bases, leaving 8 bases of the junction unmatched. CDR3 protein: CASSLDRTGRGYGYTF. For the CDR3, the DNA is TGTGCCAGCAGCTTAGATCGGACAGGGAGGGGATATGGCTACACCTTC.

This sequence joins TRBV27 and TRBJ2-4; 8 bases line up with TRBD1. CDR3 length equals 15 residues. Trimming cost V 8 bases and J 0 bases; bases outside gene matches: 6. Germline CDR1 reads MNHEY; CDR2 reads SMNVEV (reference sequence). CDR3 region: CASQDRALAKNIQYF. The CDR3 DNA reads TGTGCCAGCCAGGACAGGGCCCTAGCCAAAAACATTCAGTACTTC.

CDR3: CASSEGAGANVLTF. The CDR3 coding sequence is TGTGCCAGCAGTGAAGGGGCAGGGGCCAACGTCCTGACTTTC. The chain employs TRBV2 and TRBJ2-6, with unresolved D. V lost 1 base, J lost 4 bases, and 5 bases lay in between. CDR1 is SNHLY and CDR2 is FYNNEI in the germline V gene. The CDR3 sequence is 14 residues long.

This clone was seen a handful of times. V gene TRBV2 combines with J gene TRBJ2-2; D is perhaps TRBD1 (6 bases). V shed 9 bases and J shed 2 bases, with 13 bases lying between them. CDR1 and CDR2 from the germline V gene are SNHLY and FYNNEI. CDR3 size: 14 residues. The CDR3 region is CASYRELNTGELFF. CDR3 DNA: TGTGCCAGTTACAGGGAACTTAACACCGGGGAGCTGTTTTTT.

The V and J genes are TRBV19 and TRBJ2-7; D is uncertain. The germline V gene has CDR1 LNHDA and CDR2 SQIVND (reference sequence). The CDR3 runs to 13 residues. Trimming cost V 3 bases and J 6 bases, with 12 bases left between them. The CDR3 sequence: CASSMRTAAEQYF. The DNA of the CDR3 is TGTGCCAGTAGTATGAGAACCGCGGCCGAGCAGTACTTC.

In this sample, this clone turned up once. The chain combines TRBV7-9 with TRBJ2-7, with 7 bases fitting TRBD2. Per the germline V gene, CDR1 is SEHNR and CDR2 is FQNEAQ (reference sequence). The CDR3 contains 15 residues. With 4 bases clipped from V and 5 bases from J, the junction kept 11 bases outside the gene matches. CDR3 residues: CASSSFGAGEDEQYF. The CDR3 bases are TGTGCCAGCAGCTCCTTCGGCGCGGGGGAGGACGAGCAGTACTTC.

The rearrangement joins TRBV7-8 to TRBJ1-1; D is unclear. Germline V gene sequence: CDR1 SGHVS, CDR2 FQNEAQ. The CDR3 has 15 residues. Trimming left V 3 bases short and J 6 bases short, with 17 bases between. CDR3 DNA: TGTGCCAGCAGCTTCCTGGGTGGAGCCACCCCTGAAGCTTTCTTT. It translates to CASSFLGGATPEAFF. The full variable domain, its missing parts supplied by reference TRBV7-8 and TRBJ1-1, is GAGVSQSPRYKVAKRGQDVALRCDPISGHVSLFWYQQALGQGPEFLTYFQNEAQLDKSGLPSDRFFAERPEGSVSTLKIQRTQQEDSAVYLCASSFLGGATPEAFFGQGTRLTVV.

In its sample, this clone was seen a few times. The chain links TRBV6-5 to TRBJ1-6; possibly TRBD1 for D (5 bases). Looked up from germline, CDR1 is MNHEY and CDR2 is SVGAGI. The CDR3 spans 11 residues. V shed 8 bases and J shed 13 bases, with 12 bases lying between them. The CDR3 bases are TGTGCCAGCGGTAAGGGGTTGCCCCTCCACTTT. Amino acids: CASGKGLPLHF.

The CDR3 DNA sequence: TGTGCCAGCCGAAAAAGACTAGCGGGGGGGCTGAGCACAGATACGCAGTATTTT. This translates into CASRKRLAGGLSTDTQYF. This chain joins TRBV7-8 and TRBJ2-3; 14 nucleotides align to TRBD2. This CDR3 is 18 amino acids long. Germline CDR1 is SGHVS and CDR2 is FQNEAQ. With 8 bases clipped from V and 0 bases from J, the junction kept 10 bases outside the gene matches.

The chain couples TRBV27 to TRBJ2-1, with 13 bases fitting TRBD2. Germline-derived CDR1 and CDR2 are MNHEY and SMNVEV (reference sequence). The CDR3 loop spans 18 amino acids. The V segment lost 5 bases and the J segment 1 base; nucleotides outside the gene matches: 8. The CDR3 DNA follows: TGTGCCAGCAGTCCGCCGGGACTAGCGGGATTTTCCTACAATGAGCAGTTCTTC. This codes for CASSPPGLAGFSYNEQFF.

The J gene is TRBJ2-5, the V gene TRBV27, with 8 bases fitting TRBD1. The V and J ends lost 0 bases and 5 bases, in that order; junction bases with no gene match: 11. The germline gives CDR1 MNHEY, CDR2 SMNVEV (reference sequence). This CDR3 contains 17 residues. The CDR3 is CASSLSAPGTGGETQYF. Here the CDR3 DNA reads TGTGCCAGCAGTTTATCAGCACCCGGGACAGGAGGGGAGACCCAGTACTTC.

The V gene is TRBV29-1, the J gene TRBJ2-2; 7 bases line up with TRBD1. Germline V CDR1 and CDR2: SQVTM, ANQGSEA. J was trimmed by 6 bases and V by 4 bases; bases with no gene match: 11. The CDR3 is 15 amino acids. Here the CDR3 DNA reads TGCAGCGTTGCAATCAGACAGGGTATGGCCGGGGAGCTGTTTTTT. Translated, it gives CSVAIRQGMAGELFF.

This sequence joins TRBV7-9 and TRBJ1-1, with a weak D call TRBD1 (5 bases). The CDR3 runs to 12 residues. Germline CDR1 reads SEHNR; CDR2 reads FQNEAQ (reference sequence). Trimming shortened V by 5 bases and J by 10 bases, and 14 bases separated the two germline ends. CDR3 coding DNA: TGTGCCAGCAGCCACGGGGGTGACGTAGCTTTCTTT. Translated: CASSHGGDVAFF.